The clone carrying this T cell receptor beta chain appeared a few times. Antigen specificity is unknown. This entry is derived from a study of beta chain features in type 1 diabetes. Study outcomes and limitations: Unsettled here was the matter of whether HLA type influences TCRB rearrangement. Sampled from patients, naive, central memory and Treg TCRB repertoires appeared more similar than those sampled from healthy donors. Type 1 diabetes patients had VDJ junctions that carried fewer insertions and more deletions.

cDNA synthesis used the whole RNA isolate, giving expressed TCRB sequences. Produced via immunoSEQ multiplex PCR; TCRdb's table is partial and in-frame only. This table has hundreds of thousands of clones, roughly 15% appearing once. CD4+ naive, central memory, regulatory and stem cell-like memory cells were sorted via CD45RO/CCR7/CD25/CD127/CD95/CD27. The sequenced material came from naive CD4+ T cells from blood. The source of this sequence is a woman between 18 and 29 years old in good health.

CDR3 nucleotide sequence: TGCGCCAGCAGCCAAGATCGGCCAGGGCGAAAAAACATTCAGTACTTC. Residues: CASSQDRPGRKNIQYF. V and J are TRBV4-3 and TRBJ2-4; tentative D call: TRBD1 (5 bases). The CDR3 runs 16 residues. Germline CDR1 reads LGHNA; CDR2 reads YSLEER. V dropped 0 bases and J dropped 4 bases, with 13 bases sitting between them.